This T cell receptor beta chain was recovered during a study of graft-versus-host responses after intestinal transplantation. Study results and caveats: Researchers found peak circulating GvH clone levels linked to early post-transplant HvG declines.

Germline CDR1 is LGHNA and CDR2 is YSLEER. Germline trimming cut 1 base from V and 3 bases from J; bases unmatched to any gene: 6. The CDR3 consists of 16 residues. Notes on this clone: The antigen remains undetermined.

Data came from immunoSEQ multiplex PCR; TCRdb stores just in-frame clones and leaves some out. The sample holds 80,000 to 100,000 clones, around 91% seen once. The receptor was isolated from a human donor who was the organ donor for an intestinal transplant. J is TRBJ2-7 and V is TRBV4-3; 10 bases agree with TRBD2. The sample consisted of unstimulated CD4+ T cells sorted from spleen or lymph node cells, taken before transplant. The CDR3 loop is CASSQGTSGIYYEQYF. CDR3 nucleotides: TGCGCCAGCAGCCAAGGGACTAGCGGAATTTACTACGAGCAGTACTTC.